This T cell receptor (beta chain) was obtained from a study of blood T cell repertoires in COVID-19. The wider study: The United States, Italy and Spain supplied acute and convalescent COVID-19 samples. The cDNA or gDNA used as material had been derived from T cells, B-cell-depleted T cells, or PBMCs.

Original processing notes: Researchers report that nucleated cell counts were estimated from reference gene primer amplification. The table came from immunoSEQ multiplex PCR; TCRdb's copy has only in-frame clones and leaves some out. The DNA was the basis for D and trimming; V, J and clone size are from that table. The sample holds more than 200,000 clones, around 89% seen once. Donors were grouped by their self-reported clinical history. Germline CDR1 is KGHDR and CDR2 is SFDVKD. This CDR3 has 11 residues. V was trimmed by 2 bases and J by 9 bases, leaving 4 bases between them. The chain couples TRBV24-1 to TRBJ1-3; D uncertain. This receptor was taken from a woman aged 30 to 39 who had recovered from COVID-19. The specimen was PBMCs or T cells enriched from blood (not recorded which). CDR3 DNA sequence: TGTGCCACCAGTGATTCCCGCACCATATATTTT. Protein sequence: CATSDSRTIYF.